The 17 T cell receptor beta chains below all came from one sample that was sequenced in a study of T cell changes during pregnancy in multiple sclerosis. Sequencing used immunoSEQ multiplex PCR; TCRdb keeps in-frame clones, though not all of them. This sample has roughly 35,000 clones, with over 75% found just once. The specimen comprised CD8+ T cells from peripheral blood mononuclear cells, sampled before pregnancy. The origin of the receptors is a female donor with multiple sclerosis, enrolled in a pregnancy study.

V usage is TRBV7-8 and J usage is TRBJ2-2, with TRBD1 matching 9 bases. Germline V gene sequence: CDR1 SGHVS, CDR2 FQNEAQ. CDR3 length: 16 residues. V trimming: 5 bases; J trimming: 1 base; junction bases outside the gene matches: 5. CDR3: CASSKRTGVNTGELFF. CDR3 coding DNA: TGTGCCAGCAGCAAGCGGACAGGGGTGAACACCGGGGAGCTGTTTTTT.

The V and J genes are TRBV5-5 and TRBJ1-2; D remains unclear. This CDR3 is 15 amino acids long. Germline V lookup: CDR1 SGHKS, CDR2 YYEKEE (reference sequence). V lost 4 bases and J 7 bases, leaving 20 bases between the germline ends. CDR3 sequence: CASSNGRADSGGYTF. In nucleotides, the CDR3 is TGTGCCAGCAGCAACGGCCGAGCAGACTCGGGTGGCTACACCTTC.

The J gene is TRBJ1-2, the V gene TRBV21-1; TRBD1, the table's D call, was not compared with the DNA. TRBV21-1 corresponds to a pseudogene. The CDR3 length is 17 residues. CDR3 protein: CASSTASWHRIFNGYTF. In nucleotides, the CDR3 is TGTGCCAGCAGCACCGCAAGTTGGCACCGTATTTTCAATGGCTACACCTTC.

As concerns this clone: This sample also contains other DNA sequences that code for the same CDR3. This chain uses TRBV6-5 with TRBJ2-1, with D perhaps TRBD2 (6 bases). Trimming stripped 2 bases from V and 6 bases from J, with 8 bases between. Germline V gene sequence: CDR1 MNHEY, CDR2 SVGAGI. The CDR3 consists of 13 residues. CDR3 DNA: TGTGCCAGCAGTTACCGGGGAGGCAATGAGCAGTTCTTC. It specifies CASSYRGGNEQFF.

The chain carries TRBV6-5 and TRBJ2-3; possibly TRBD1 for D (7 bases). The length of the CDR3 is 14 residues. CDR1 is MNHEY, CDR2 SVGAGI, per germline. V gave up 6 bases and J gave up 4 bases, with 14 bases separating them. The CDR3 reads CASSEEGAADTQYF. The CDR3 bases are TGTGCCAGCAGCGAGGAGGGGGCGGCAGATACGCAGTATTTT.

This rearrangement joins TRBV6-6 to TRBJ2-7; TRBD1 matches 7 bases. In germline, CDR1 is MNHNY, CDR2 SVGAGI (reference sequence). This CDR3 has 15 residues. Trimming at V came to 4 bases and at J to 7 bases, leaving 13 bases not matched to a gene. The CDR3 DNA sequence: TGTGCCAGCAGTTTCAAGTATGAGGGACAGATGGAGCAGTACTTC. Residues: CASSFKYEGQMEQYF.

The rearrangement uses TRBV6-1 and TRBJ2-5; D perhaps matches TRBD1 (5 bases). Germline assignment: CDR1 MNHNS and CDR2 SASEGT. Trimming pared 0 bases from V and 2 bases from J, leaving 13 bases between. The CDR3 is made up of 16 amino acids. The chain's CDR3 is CASSEAEGVGQETQYF. The CDR3 nucleotides read TGTGCCAGCAGTGAAGCGGAAGGGGTCGGGCAAGAGACCCAGTACTTC.

The J gene is TRBJ2-1, the V gene TRBV27, with D perhaps TRBD1 (5 bases). Germline V gives CDR1 MNHEY, CDR2 SMNVEV (reference sequence). The CDR3 sequence is 13 residues long. Trimming left V 4 bases short and J 3 bases short, with 7 bases between. CDR3 residues: CASSYDSYNEQFF. The CDR3 DNA follows: TGTGCCAGCAGTTATGACAGCTACAATGAGCAGTTCTTC.

In this sample, this clone turned up once. The chain employs TRBV9 and TRBJ2-7; 8 bases are a match to TRBD1. Germline values: CDR1 SGDLS, CDR2 YYNGEE. The V gene end was trimmed by 4 bases and the J gene end by 0 bases; junction bases not matched to a gene: 6. CDR3 length equals 15 residues. The CDR3 DNA reads as TGTGCCAGCAGCTCGCGCAGGGGGCCCTCCTACGAGCAGTACTTC. This codes for CASSSRRGPSYEQYF.

The rearrangement links TRBV11-2 to TRBJ2-3; D gene uncertain. Trimming removed 1 base from V and 6 bases from J, with 11 bases in between. Germline V gene lookup returns CDR1 SGHAT and CDR2 FQNNGV. This CDR3 is built from 14 residues. The CDR3 spells CASSLGARVDTQYF. For the CDR3, the DNA is TGTGCCAGCAGCTTAGGGGCTCGAGTGGATACGCAGTATTTT.

This clone was detected a few times. The V gene is TRBV7-2, the J gene TRBJ2-7; 8 bases fit TRBD1. The CDR3 covers 15 residues. Germline CDR1 SGHTA, CDR2 FQGNSA. The trim removed 1 base at V and 2 bases at J, leaving 4 bases unmatched. Written as DNA, the CDR3 is TGTGCCAGCAGCTTAGGGTCAGGGGGCCCCTACGAGCAGTACTTC. This codes for CASSLGSGGPYEQYF. Full variable domain (outside the CDR3, taken from reference TRBV7-2 and TRBJ2-7): GAGVSQSPSNKVTEKGKDVELRCDPISGHTALYWYRQSLGQGLEFLIYFQGNSAPDKSGLPSDRFSAERTGGSVSTLTIQRTQQEDSAVYLCASSLGSGGPYEQYFGPGTRLTVT.

This clone was recorded only once. The chain links TRBV19 to TRBJ1-5; D is unresolved. Germline loops: CDR1 LNHDA, CDR2 SQIVND (reference sequence). The CDR3 loop spans 15 amino acids. Trimming shortened V by 7 bases and J by 2 bases, and 15 bases separated the two germline ends. CDR3 nucleotide sequence: TGTGCCAGTACCCACGCGACCCGGGGCAATCAGCCCCAGCATTTT. Encoded protein: CASTHATRGNQPQHF.

DNA of the CDR3: TGCGCCAGCAGCCAAGACCGGGCTAGCGGAAACTACAATGAGCAGTTCTTC. Residues: CASSQDRASGNYNEQFF. V and J are TRBV4-1 and TRBJ2-1; TRBD2 matches at 7 bases. The V and J ends lost 0 bases and 3 bases, in that order; junction bases with no gene match: 8. The CDR3 consists of 17 residues. Germline assignment: CDR1 MGHRA and CDR2 YSYEKL.

The chain employs TRBV7-6 and TRBJ2-3; D not resolved. Germline V CDR1 and CDR2: SGHVS, FNYEAQ. The CDR3 spans 14 residues. Trimming took 5 bases from V and 2 from J, leaving 11 bases between them. Written as DNA, the CDR3 is TGTGCCAGCAGCCTGGGTTGGGCCACAGATACGCAGTATTTT. Encoded protein: CASSLGWATDTQYF.

The gene calls are TRBV6-5 and TRBJ1-1; D call uncertain. Trimming left V 2 bases short and J 0 bases short, with 7 bases between. This CDR3 region has 14 residues. From germline, CDR1 is MNHEY and CDR2 SVGAGI. CDR3 nucleotides: TGTGCCAGCAGTTACAACAGCCTGAACACTGAAGCTTTCTTT. This translates into CASSYNSLNTEAFF.

The chain has TRBV7-6 and TRBJ1-4; D call uncertain. CDR3 size: 13 residues. Germline V gene sequence: CDR1 SGHVS, CDR2 FNYEAQ. Trimming stripped 1 base from V and 7 bases from J, with 7 bases between. CDR3 bases: TGTGCCAGCAGCTTAGAGACAACTGAAAAACTGTTTTTT. Its protein product is CASSLETTEKLFF.

The chain carries TRBV25-1 and TRBJ1-1; D gene ambiguous. CDR1 is MGHDK, CDR2 SYGVNS, per germline. The CDR3 contains 13 residues. V was clipped by 6 bases and J by 3 bases, with 11 bases between them. CDR3 region: CASRTTAYTEAFF. In DNA form, the CDR3 reads TGTGCCAGCAGGACCACAGCTTACACTGAAGCTTTCTTT.